This TCR beta chain stems from a study of yellow fever vaccine responses in identical twins listed by TCRdb under 2018. For the wider study: Focusing on identical twins, the study followed the T cell clones that responded to the vaccine, and did so with precision. Points the paper makes about the study in general: According to the authors, in identical twins the way T cells responded to vaccination appeared partly convergent and partly personalized.

Taken from cysteine to phenylalanine, the CDR3 has 16 residues. The kept DNA is CDR3 alone, 48 bases in frame from the first base. Trimming accounts for 6 bases at V and 7 bases at J, while the number of junction bases matched to no gene is 15. CDR1 and CDR2 are drawn from the germline V gene (reference sequence): LNHDA, SQIVND. Libraries were prepared through RT-PCR. The instrument given in TCRdb is Illumina HiSeq 2500. TCRdb's own reprocessing of the public reads used fastp at Q25 and MiXCR and kept productive beta chains. Every CDR3 protein is listed once, alongside the most common genes and DNA of its rows. The sample has about 19,000 distinct CDR3 sequences on record, under 75% of them singletons. 2% to 2.5% of the sample goes to the ten largest clones. Worth noting for this clonotype: Its antigen specificity is not known. No per-base quality is available; no much larger clone lies one base away.

Sequencing was performed on T cells from blood (PBMCs), unsorted or a sorted subset (not recorded which), taken before or after yellow fever vaccination (not recorded which). This TCR was sampled from a woman younger than 30 who received the yellow fever vaccine. Donor details come from another sample of the same person, matched by shared clones. The rearranged segments are TRBV19 and TRBJ2-7; the central 10 bases match TRBD2. The CDR3 corresponds to CASSPRPGLARPEQYF. Here is the DNA: TGTGCCAGTAGCCCCCGCCCGGGACTAGCGAGACCTGAGCAGTACTTC.